This is a list of T cell receptor beta chains from one sample in a study of beta chain features in type 1 diabetes. The table came from immunoSEQ multiplex PCR; TCRdb's copy has only in-frame clones and leaves some out. The data contain about 140,000 clones, about 7% of them singletons. The sequencing input was central memory CD4+ T cells from blood. These receptors were collected from a young woman in good health. Both conserved end residues are part of each CDR3. D genes are given only for firm matches. Where a row states a size, it is once, few, many or the class of an expanded clone; other rows omit it.

clone size,D gene,V gene,J gene,CDR3 DNA,CDR3 protein
few,-,TRBV18,TRBJ2-2,TGTGCCAGCTCACCTTTTACAGGCGAGAACACCGGGGAGCTGTTTTTT,CASSPFTGENTGELFF
many,TRBD2,TRBV27,TRBJ2-7,TGTGCCAGCAGTCAAAGGGGCGGGAGGACTCTCTACGAGCAGTACTTC,CASSQRGGRTLYEQYF
few,-,TRBV7-9,TRBJ2-7,TGTGCCAGCAGCTTAACAGAAAGGTTTCACGAGCAGTACTTC,CASSLTERFHEQYF
many,-,TRBV21-1,TRBJ2-3,TGTGCCAGCAGCAAAGGGACAGGGAGAACAGATACGCAGTATTTT,CASSKGTGRTDTQYF
few,-,TRBV11-3,TRBJ1-4,TGTGCCAGCTCGTCAGCGGTAACTAATGAAAAACTGTTTTTT,CASSSAVTNEKLFF
few,-,TRBV5-8,TRBJ2-7,TGTGCCAGCAGCCGACTGACCGGGAACTACGAGCAGTACTTC,CASSRLTGNYEQYF
-,TRBD1,TRBV2,TRBJ2-3,TGTGCCAGCCGGGACAGGTTCTACACAGATACGCAGTATTTT,CASRDRFYTDTQYF
-,TRBD1,TRBV29-1,TRBJ1-1,TGCAGCGTTGAAGAGGACAGGGGGTTCCCTGAAGCTTTCTTT,CSVEEDRGFPEAFF
few,TRBD2,TRBV29-1,TRBJ2-5,TGCAGCGTTGCAACTAGCGGGACAAGAGAGACCCAGTACTTC,CSVATSGTRETQYF
-,TRBD2,TRBV6-5,TRBJ2-1,TGTGCCAGCAAAGAGGGCGGGAGTCGGTACAATGAGCAGTTCTTC,CASKEGGSRYNEQFF
few,-,TRBV29-1,TRBJ1-1,TGCAGCACCTTCAGGGGTGAAGCTTTCTTT,CSTFRGEAFF
-,-,TRBV7-2,TRBJ1-5,TGTGCCAGCAACGGGGTAGGAAGCAATCAGCCCCAGCATTTT,CASNGVGSNQPQHF
few,-,TRBV7-2,TRBJ2-5,TGTGCCAGCAGCTTAGAGAGCGAGCTGTACTTC,CASSLESELYF
-,TRBD2,TRBV7-3,TRBJ2-1,TGTGCCAGCAGCACCCACCCTAGCGGGAGCAATGAGCAGTTCTTC,CASSTHPSGSNEQFF
-,-,TRBV4-1,TRBJ2-1,TGCGCCAGCAGCCATAGACTCACTTCGGGAGTTAGGTACAATGAGCAGTTCTTC,CASSHRLTSGVRYNEQFF
-,-,TRBV19,TRBJ2-1,TGTGCCAGTAGTCCTGCGCGGAGCTCCTACAATGAGCAGTTCTTC,CASSPARSSYNEQFF
-,TRBD2,TRBV7-9,TRBJ2-1,TGTGCCAGCAGCTTACCTGGACTAGCCTACAATGAGCAGTTCTTC,CASSLPGLAYNEQFF
many,TRBD2,TRBV10-2,TRBJ2-1,TGCGCCAGCAGTGCCGAACTAGCGGGAGGGAACAATGAGCAGTTCTTC,CASSAELAGGNNEQFF
few,-,TRBV18,TRBJ1-1,TGTGCCAGCTCACCACGACAAACTCCGGGGACTGAAGCTTTCTTT,CASSPRQTPGTEAFF
few,-,TRBV1,TRBJ2-3,TGCACCAGCAGCCATCGAGAGACGGCACGAGGGACTAGCGGGATTCTGGGCACAGATACGCAGTATTTT,CTSSHRETARGTSGILGTDTQYF
-,TRBD2,TRBV5-4,TRBJ2-2,TGTGCCAGCAGCTTGGAAGCGGCGGGAGGGGACACCGGGGAGCTGTTTTTT,CASSLEAAGGDTGELFF
-,TRBD1,TRBV6-5,TRBJ2-3,TGTGCCAGCAGTTCCACGGGACAGGGAACAGATACGCAGTATTTT,CASSSTGQGTDTQYF
many,-,TRBV28,TRBJ2-3,TGTGCCAGCAGTTTCGGCGGGCCCACAGATACGCAGTATTTT,CASSFGGPTDTQYF
few,TRBD2,TRBV5-4,TRBJ2-2,TGTGCCAGCAGCCGAGGGACTAGTGCGAACACCGGGGAGCTGTTTTTT,CASSRGTSANTGELFF
few,-,TRBV7-2,TRBJ2-5,TGTGCCAGCCGCTCCGTCGGGCAGGTGGGGGCTGCCCAGTACTTC,CASRSVGQVGAAQYF
-,TRBD1,TRBV19,TRBJ2-5,TGTGCCAGTAGTATAGGGACAGGTTACGAGACCCAGTACTTC,CASSIGTGYETQYF
few,-,TRBV6-5,TRBJ2-7,TGTGCCAGCAAAGGGGCGCGGGAGCAGTACTTC,CASKGAREQYF
-,TRBD2,TRBV18,TRBJ2-3,TGTGCCAGCTCACTCGGGACTAGCGTCACAGATACGCAGTATTTT,CASSLGTSVTDTQYF
few,TRBD2,TRBV9,TRBJ2-1,TGTGCCAGCAGCGTACTAGCGGGAGACGTTGAGCAGTTCTTC,CASSVLAGDVEQFF
-,TRBD2,TRBV5-4,TRBJ2-5,TGTGCCAGCAGCTTTCAAATGGGAGGGCGGGAGACCCAGTACTTC,CASSFQMGGRETQYF
few,TRBD2,TRBV19,TRBJ2-1,TGTGCCAGTACCCCGGGACTAGCCTACAATGAGCAGTTCTTC,CASTPGLAYNEQFF